Listed here are 2 T cell receptor beta chains from one sample, sequenced in a study of T cell responses to AZD1222 COVID-19 vaccine. The method was immunoSEQ multiplex PCR; TCRdb's version includes in-frame clones alone and lacks a portion of them. This sample carries 140,000 to 150,000 clones, just under 95% of them seen once, and the ten largest clones take about 12%. The sample in question was peripheral blood, obtained after recovery from COVID-19. These receptors came from an adult who had recovered from COVID-19.

V is TRBV7-3 and J is TRBJ1-1; no definite D call. V was pared by 1 base and J by 1 base, with 4 bases between. There are 13 residues in the CDR3. Germline V lookup: CDR1 SGHTA, CDR2 FQGTGA. This CDR3 reads CASSLMRNTEAFF. The CDR3 region has the DNA TGTGCCAGCAGCTTAATGAGGAACACTGAAGCTTTCTTT.

The rearrangement joins TRBV5-4 to TRBJ2-6; TRBD1 aligns across 12 bases. V lost 6 bases to trimming and J lost 2 bases; unmatched junction nucleotides: 12. This CDR3 is built from 19 residues. CDR1 and CDR2 from the germline V gene are SGHNT and YYREEE (reference sequence). The chain's CDR3 is CASTLPGTGGLAGANVLTF. The CDR3 DNA sequence: TGTGCCAGCACCCTACCGGGGACAGGGGGCTTAGCTGGGGCCAACGTCCTGACTTTC.